The 27 T cell receptor beta chains presented below share a single source sample, sequenced in a study of control samples from healthy donors and cancer patients. The protocol was immunoSEQ multiplex PCR, while the TCRdb copy is restricted to in-frame clones and leaves out a portion. This table holds 89,000 or so clones, 80% to 90% found once. The sample consisted of blood. These receptors were collected from a man aged 45-65 years in good health.

The chain links TRBV18 to TRBJ2-2, with 8 bases matching TRBD1. The CDR3 consists of 16 residues. In germline, CDR1 is KGHSH, CDR2 LQKENI. The J segment lost 2 bases and the V segment lost 4 bases, leaving 6 bases of the junction unmatched. The CDR3 region has the DNA TGTGCCAGCTCACAAAAAACAGGGGGAAACACCGGGGAGCTGTTTTTT. Translated, it gives CASSQKTGGNTGELFF.

The chain is built from TRBV25-1 and TRBJ1-4; D not resolved. Trimming left V 3 bases short and J 7 bases short, with 21 bases between. The CDR3 extends over 17 amino acids. Germline V CDR1 and CDR2: MGHDK, SYGVNS. The CDR3 coding sequence is TGTGCCAGCAGTGATCCTTTTAGGTCCGTACGAGGTGAAAAACTGTTTTTT. Its translation is CASSDPFRSVRGEKLFF.

V and J are TRBV2 and TRBJ2-7; D remains unclear. Germline values: CDR1 SNHLY, CDR2 FYNNEI. The V gene lost 8 bases and the J gene lost 1 base, with 12 bases spanning the gap. This CDR3 comprises 13 residues. The CDR3: CASGQSASYEQYF. CDR3 in DNA: TGTGCCAGCGGTCAGTCGGCGTCCTACGAGCAGTACTTC. Combining the CDR3 with reference TRBV2 and TRBJ2-7 gives the whole variable domain EPEVTQTPSHQVTQMGQEVILRCVPISNHLYFYWYRQILGQKVEFLVSFYNNEISEKSEIFDDQFSVERPDGSNFTLKIRSTKLEDSAMYFCASGQSASYEQYFGPGTRLTVT.

The chain couples TRBV6-5 to TRBJ2-7; 12 bases are a match to TRBD2. This CDR3 region has 15 residues. Germline V CDR1 and CDR2: MNHEY, SVGAGI. V lost 6 bases, J lost 3 bases, and 6 bases stayed unmatched. The CDR3 region has the DNA TGTGCCAGCAGCCCGGCGGGACTAGCGGGCTACGAGCAGTACTTC. The encoded protein is CASSPAGLAGYEQYF.

The CDR3 DNA is TGTGCCAGCACCTCCTCCGGGCCAGACGGTGGCGAGCAGTACGTC. Translating gives CASTSSGPDGGEQYV. The chain employs TRBV28 and TRBJ2-7; D is unclear. Germline V gene data show CDR1 as MDHEN and CDR2 as SYDVKM. Trimming cost V 7 bases and J 6 bases, with 22 bases left between them. This CDR3 has 15 residues.

The V gene is TRBV10-3, the J gene TRBJ1-6, with TRBD1 identical over 12 bases. J was trimmed by 9 bases and V by 0 bases; bases with no gene match: 9. The germline V gene has CDR1 ENHRY and CDR2 SYGVKD. The CDR3 length is 18 residues. The CDR3 nucleotides read TGTGCCATCAGTGAGTCGGGATGGGACAGGGGGCCTAGTTCACCCCTCCACTTT. Translation gives CAISESGWDRGPSSPLHF.

The genes are TRBV19 and TRBJ2-3, with 7 bases identical to TRBD2. V gave up 4 bases and J gave up 1 base; unmatched junction bases: 8. The CDR3 is made up of 16 amino acids. Germline CDR1 reads LNHDA; CDR2 reads SQIVND (reference sequence). The CDR3 here is CASSTGLGRRTDTQYF. The CDR3 DNA reads as TGTGCCAGTAGTACCGGACTAGGTAGACGCACAGATACGCAGTATTTT.

This chain connects TRBV18 to TRBJ2-7; 7 positions match TRBD1. J gave up 2 bases and V 2 bases, and 6 bases lay outside the gene matches. The CDR3 extends over 15 amino acids. Looked up from germline, CDR1 is KGHSH and CDR2 is LQKENI. The CDR3 spells CASSPSSQGAYEQYF. CDR3 DNA: TGTGCCAGCTCACCATCTAGCCAGGGGGCCTACGAGCAGTACTTC. Together with reference TRBV18 and TRBJ2-7, the CDR3 gives the full variable domain: NAGVMQNPRHLVRRRGQEARLRCSPMKGHSHVYWYRQLPEEGLKFMVYLQKENIIDESGMPKERFSAEFPKEGPSILRIQQVVRGDSAAYFCASSPSSQGAYEQYFGPGTRLTVT.

CDR3 bases: TGTGCCAGTAGTGTGGATATGACCCAGCCCCAGCATTTT. This sequence encodes CASSVDMTQPQHF. The rearrangement joins TRBV6-6 to TRBJ1-5; no clear D. Germline lookup yields CDR1 MNHNY and CDR2 SVGAGI (reference sequence). This CDR3 spans 13 amino acids. V lost 9 bases, J lost 7 bases, and 16 bases lay in between.

The V gene is TRBV4-3, the J gene TRBJ2-3; D is perhaps TRBD1 (6 bases). This CDR3 has 17 amino acids. CDR1 is LGHNA and CDR2 is YSLEER in the germline V gene. The ends were cut back, 0 bases at V and 0 bases at J, with 13 bases in the middle. Written as DNA, the CDR3 is TGCGCCAGCAGCCAAGATCCGACAGGAACTAGCACAGATACGCAGTATTTT. Amino acids: CASSQDPTGTSTDTQYF.

The V and J genes are TRBV5-4 and TRBJ1-5; D perhaps matches TRBD1 (6 bases). The CDR3 has 15 amino acids. Germline V gene lookup returns CDR1 SGHNT and CDR2 YYREEE (reference sequence). V was shortened by 3 bases and J by 5 bases, with 15 bases between the two germline ends. The CDR3 region is CASSSRGDPHQPQHF. The CDR3 nucleotides read TGTGCCAGCAGCTCAAGGGGGGACCCCCATCAGCCCCAGCATTTT. Full variable domain (remainder filled in from reference TRBV5-4 and TRBJ1-5): ETGVTQSPTHLIKTRGQQVTLRCSSQSGHNTVSWYQQALGQGPQFIFQYYREEENGRGNFPPRFSGLQFPNYSSELNVNALELDDSALYLCASSSRGDPHQPQHFGDGTRLSIL.

The rearrangement joins TRBV9 to TRBJ2-7; TRBD1 agrees at 11 bases. V was clipped by 0 bases and J by 4 bases; unmatched bases: 9. The CDR3 extends over 17 amino acids. Germline lookup yields CDR1 SGDLS and CDR2 YYNGEE. CDR3 amino acids: CASSVAPGQGAGYEQYF. The CDR3 region has the DNA TGTGCCAGCAGCGTAGCTCCCGGACAGGGGGCAGGGTACGAGCAGTACTTC.

This clone turned up a few times. The CDR3: CASSLEQGYEQYV. The CDR3 DNA sequence: TGCGCCAGCAGCTTGGAGCAGGGATACGAGCAGTACGTC. The J gene is TRBJ2-7, the V gene TRBV5-1; tentatively, D is TRBD1 (5 bases). This CDR3 comprises 13 residues. Germline V gives CDR1 SGHRS, CDR2 YFSETQ. The ends were cut back, 0 bases at V and 4 bases at J, with 8 bases in the middle.

The chain couples TRBV7-2 to TRBJ1-1; D may be TRBD1 (6 bases). V lost 3 bases, J lost 1 base, and 9 bases lay in between. Germline values: CDR1 SGHTA, CDR2 FQGNSA. This CDR3 contains 14 residues. The CDR3: CASSFTGRNTEAFF. CDR3 DNA: TGTGCCAGCAGCTTTACAGGGCGGAACACTGAAGCTTTCTTT.

The genes are TRBV6-5 and TRBJ2-7; maybe TRBD2 (6 bases). The CDR3 runs 13 residues. Germline CDR1 is MNHEY and CDR2 is SVGAGI. The V and J ends lost 2 bases and 2 bases respectively, with 7 bases between them. The CDR3 region is CASSYPGAYEQYF. For the CDR3, the DNA is TGTGCCAGCAGTTACCCGGGGGCCTACGAGCAGTACTTC.

The chain uses TRBV5-1 and TRBJ2-3, with D unresolved. The CDR3 contains 14 residues. V was shortened by 0 bases and J by 2 bases, with 7 bases between the two germline ends. Germline values: CDR1 SGHRS, CDR2 YFSETQ. The CDR3 loop reads CASSLELTTDTQYF. CDR3 bases: TGCGCCAGCAGCTTGGAGCTCACCACAGATACGCAGTATTTT.

The chain recombines TRBV6-5 with TRBJ1-3; a possible D gene is TRBD1 (5 bases). Per germline, CDR1 MNHEY and CDR2 SVGAGI. The CDR3 has 13 residues. The V gene lost 10 bases and the J gene lost 0 bases, with 10 bases spanning the gap. The CDR3 loop is CATQVSSGNTIYF. CDR3 bases: TGTGCCACACAGGTCTCCTCTGGAAACACCATATATTTT.

This chain connects TRBV18 to TRBJ2-7; D is uncertain. The CDR3 sequence is 14 residues long. Germline V gives CDR1 KGHSH, CDR2 LQKENI. Trimming removed 2 bases at V and 7 bases at J, with 15 bases between. CDR3 in DNA: TGTGCCAGCTCACCAAGCTCGACTCCGCAAGAGCAGTACTTC. Translated, it gives CASSPSSTPQEQYF.

The chain couples TRBV7-2 to TRBJ1-2, with D tentatively TRBD1 (5 bases). The CDR3 is 13 residues long. Looked up from germline, CDR1 is SGHTA and CDR2 is FQGNSA. Trimming shortened V by 1 base and J by 8 bases, and 11 bases separated the two germline ends. The CDR3 spells CASSLEAYRGYTF. For the CDR3, the DNA is TGTGCCAGCAGCTTAGAGGCTTACAGGGGCTACACCTTC.

The rearrangement joins TRBV5-4 to TRBJ2-5, with 9 positions matching TRBD1. The germline V gene has CDR1 SGHNT and CDR2 YYREEE (reference sequence). The junction had 5 bases not matched to a gene; V was cut back by 1 base and J by 4 bases. CDR3 length: 15 amino acids. The CDR3 DNA follows: TGTGCCAGCAGCTTGAGGGACAGGGCCACAGAGACCCAGTACTTC. Protein sequence: CASSLRDRATETQYF.

This chain uses TRBV7-8 with TRBJ2-2; D might be TRBD1 (5 bases). This CDR3 has 13 residues. Germline V CDR1 and CDR2: SGHVS, FQNEAQ. V was clipped by 6 bases and J by 4 bases, with 9 bases between them. DNA for the CDR3: TGTGCCAGCAGAGTAAGGGGCACCGGGGAGCTGTTTTTT. Encoded protein: CASRVRGTGELFF.

This sequence joins TRBV7-3 and TRBJ1-1; D is ambiguous. Trimming pared 5 bases from V and 1 base from J, leaving 8 bases between. This CDR3 spans 13 amino acids. Looked up from germline, CDR1 is SGHTA and CDR2 is FQGTGA. CDR3 DNA sequence: TGTGCCAGCAGCCAGCTAGAGAACACTGAAGCTTTCTTT. It codes for CASSQLENTEAFF.

This clone appeared a few times. The chain has TRBV11-2 and TRBJ2-1; 12 nucleotides agree with TRBD2. CDR1 and CDR2 from the germline V gene are SGHAT and FQNNGV. V lost 6 bases and J lost 7; bases outside the gene matches: 4. The CDR3 extends over 14 amino acids. The CDR3 region has the DNA TGTGCCAGCAGGATGACTAGCGGGAGTAATGAGCAGTTCTTC. This sequence encodes CASRMTSGSNEQFF.

The table lists this clone with a few counts. The chain couples TRBV19 to TRBJ1-5; no clear D. Germline assignment: CDR1 LNHDA and CDR2 SQIVND (reference sequence). The CDR3 has 16 residues. V was pared by 5 bases and J by 4 bases, with 18 bases between. DNA of the CDR3: TGTGCCAGTAGTGTTAGCAGGAAGGCCGGGAATCAGCCCCAGCATTTT. Translating it yields CASSVSRKAGNQPQHF.

The chain is built from TRBV15 and TRBJ1-2; TRBD1 matches 7 bases. The CDR3 is made up of 15 amino acids. The germline V gene encodes CDR1 LNHNV and CDR2 YYDKDF (reference sequence). V shed 4 bases and J 6 bases; nucleotides not matched to a gene: 11. The CDR3 nucleotides read TGTGCCACCAGCACAGACAGGGTCGCACCGAATGGCTACACCTTC. Translating gives CATSTDRVAPNGYTF.

The rearrangement links TRBV28 to TRBJ1-6, with TRBD1 as a possible D gene (5 bases). Germline V gives CDR1 MDHEN, CDR2 SYDVKM. The germline V and J ends were trimmed by 3 bases and 6 bases, with 12 bases remaining between them. The CDR3 spans 15 residues. Here the CDR3 reads CASSFYRGGNSPLHF. DNA of the CDR3: TGTGCCAGCAGTTTCTATAGGGGTGGTAATTCACCCCTCCACTTT.

The V and J genes are TRBV25-1 and TRBJ2-1, with D possibly matching TRBD2 (6 bases). V was trimmed by 0 bases and J by 6 bases, leaving 12 bases between them. This CDR3 has 15 amino acids. The germline CDR1 and CDR2 sequences are MGHDK and SYGVNS. Here the CDR3 DNA reads TGTGCCAGCAGTGAATATGGAGGACTACTCAATGAGCAGTTCTTC. Its translation is CASSEYGGLLNEQFF.